This is a list of T cell receptor beta chains from one sample in a study of metastatic and nonmetastatic thyroid tumors. TCRdb re-analyzed the PCR reads through MiXCR. This repertoire shows around 42,000 clones, roughly an eighth found once; its top ten account for 20% to 25%. The sample was blood. The receptors originated from a female donor with papillary thyroid cancer or a benign thyroid nodule (not recorded which). Some clones in this sample may be carry-over from other donors' samples. Both conserved end residues are part of each CDR3. D genes are given only for firm matches. The size field reads once, few, many, or a class for an expanded clone.

J: TRBJ2-3
size: many
D: .
V: TRBV5-6
CDR3: CASSLLSPTYTQYF
DNA: TGTGCCAGCAGCTTGTTGTCCCCGACTTATACGCAGTATTTT

J: TRBJ1-6
size: many
D: .
V: TRBV11-2
CDR3: CASSLLTGPRNSPLHF
DNA: TGTGCCAGCAGCTTATTGACCGGGCCACGAAATTCACCCCTCCACTTT

J: TRBJ2-1
size: many
D: .
V: TRBV4-3
CDR3: CASSQVWGTSNEQFF
DNA: TGCGCCAGCAGCCAAGTATGGGGGACCAGCAATGAGCAGTTCTTC

J: TRBJ2-3
size: many
D: .
V: TRBV28
CDR3: CASKDYRTDTQYF
DNA: TGTGCCAGCAAGGACTATCGCACAGATACGCAGTATTTT

J: TRBJ2-3
size: many
D: .
V: TRBV5-1
CDR3: CASSFSADTQYF
DNA: TGCGCCAGCAGCTTTTCAGCAGATACGCAGTATTTT

J: TRBJ2-2
size: many
D: .
V: TRBV19
CDR3: CASSIETTGHLGTGELFF
DNA: TGTGCCAGTAGTATAGAAACAACCGGCCACCTTGGCACCGGGGAGCTGTTTTTT

J: TRBJ2-3
size: many
D: TRBD2
V: TRBV24-1
CDR3: CATSDSLAGVADTQYF
DNA: TGTGCCACCAGTGATTCCCTAGCGGGAGTGGCGGATACGCAGTATTTT

J: TRBJ1-5
size: many
D: TRBD1
V: TRBV6-1
CDR3: CASRPGQEGQPQHF
DNA: TGTGCCAGCAGGCCGGGACAGGAAGGTCAGCCCCAGCATTTT

J: TRBJ2-1
size: many
D: TRBD2
V: TRBV7-8
CDR3: CASSQWGTSEYNEQFF
DNA: TGTGCCAGCAGCCAATGGGGGACTAGCGAATACAATGAGCAGTTCTTC

J: TRBJ1-1
size: many
D: TRBD1
V: TRBV5-4
CDR3: CASRQTGVDTEAFF
DNA: TGTGCCAGCAGACAAACAGGGGTGGACACTGAAGCTTTCTTT

J: TRBJ2-7
size: many
D: TRBD2
V: TRBV25-1
CDR3: CASSELGTSGTEQYF
DNA: TGTGCCAGCAGTGAACTCGGGACTAGCGGAACAGAGCAGTACTTC